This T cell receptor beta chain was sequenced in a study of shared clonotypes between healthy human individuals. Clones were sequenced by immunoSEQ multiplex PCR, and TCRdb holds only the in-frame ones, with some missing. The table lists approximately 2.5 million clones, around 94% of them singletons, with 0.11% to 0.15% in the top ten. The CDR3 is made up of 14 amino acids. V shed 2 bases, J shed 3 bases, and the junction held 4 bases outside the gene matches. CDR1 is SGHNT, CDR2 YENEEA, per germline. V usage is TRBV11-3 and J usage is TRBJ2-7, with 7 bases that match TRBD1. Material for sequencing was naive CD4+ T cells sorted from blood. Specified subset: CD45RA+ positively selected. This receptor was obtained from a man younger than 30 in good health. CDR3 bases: TGTGCCAGCAGCTTACAGGGGGAGAACTACGAGCAGTACTTC. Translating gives CASSLQGENYEQYF. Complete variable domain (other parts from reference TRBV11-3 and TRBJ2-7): EAGVVQSPRYKIIEKKQPVAFWCNPISGHNTLYWYLQNLGQGPELLIRYENEEAVDDSQLPKDRFSAERLKGVDSTLKIQPAELGDSAVYLCASSLQGENYEQYFGPGTRLTVT.